The entry below gives a single T cell receptor beta chain sequence along with its context. The target antigen is unknown. Germline CDR1 SGHTA, CDR2 FQGNSA. V was clipped by 0 bases and J by 2 bases, with 15 bases between them. CDR3 length equals 17 residues. These data are taken from a study of T cells in Graves' hyperthyroidism and ophthalmopathy. Points from the study as a whole: Ophthalmopathy and stable hyperthyroidism were separated by a 13 V-J model.

The CDR3 regions of TCR beta were amplified from RNA transcripts. The HTBI set primed first-round TCR CDR3 RT-PCR. TCRdb redid the calling of the multiplex PCR reads with MiXCR, one entry per CDR3 protein. The sample includes about 200,000 distinct CDR3 sequences, approximately 16% of them seen just once. The hyperthyroidism patients had all been newly diagnosed, and their disease duration was under 2 months. Their ages ranged from 18 to 65 years. Not enrolled were patients with uncontrolled infection, other autoimmune disease, pregnancy or lactation. Specimen: blood. The chain combines TRBV7-2 with TRBJ2-3; D possibly corresponds to TRBD2 (6 bases). The receptor comes from a man in his forties with Graves' hyperthyroidism. The CDR3 region is CASSLAASESYTDTQYF. The CDR3 DNA follows: TGTGCCAGCAGCTTAGCGGCTAGCGAGAGTTACACAGATACGCAGTATTTT.